This T cell receptor (beta chain) was sequenced in a study of CD8 T cells in Susac syndrome (dated by TCRdb to about 2019). Regarding the study in general: Among the sequenced Susac syndrome patients, 5 or 6 had clinically active disease and about eight were in clinical remission. CD8+ T cell repertoire clonality was compared between eleven to twelve healthy donors, about 14 Susac syndrome patients and roughly 15 multiple sclerosis patients. At the time of blood withdrawal, Susac syndrome patients were either therapy-naive, taking corticosteroids (with some also receiving IVIg), or on IVIg alone. Whether CD8+ T cell activation and differentiation in Susac syndrome was antigen driven was tested using repertoire sequencing.

High-throughput TCR beta sequencing profiled peripheral blood CD8+ and CD4+ T cells from healthy donors, Susac syndrome patients and multiple sclerosis patients. Susac syndrome patients met recently defined diagnostic criteria for definite or probable disease. Bulk CD8+ and CD4+ T cells were purified by magnetic negative isolation, while CD8+ TEMRA cells were enriched using FACS. Blood was drawn into EDTA tubes, processed within 24 hours, and PBMCs were isolated by density gradient centrifugation. PBMCs intended for TCR sequencing were frozen in liquid nitrogen and were later thawed in a 37 degrees C water bath. A purity of at least 90% was achieved for sorted or isolated CD4+, CD8+ and CD8+ TEMRA cells. Overall results and qualifications from the work: Looking at Susac-specific public clones, the researchers identified some 15 in the total CD8+ repertoire and roughly 5 in the CD8+ TEMRA repertoire. Clonal expansion was observed in Susac syndrome CD8+ repertoires, with the highest expansion in CD8+ TEMRA cells and greater expansion in clinically active than in remitting patients. The number of individuals in the TCR sequencing and HLA analysis was recognized as being relatively small.

Concerning this clonotype itself: The specificity of this receptor is unknown. Per-base qualities were not stored, and no clone one base away is much larger.

RNA was extracted using the RNeasy kit, and about 0.5 to 1 ug of the RNA was reverse transcribed with random hexamers. The immunoSEQ multiplex PCR assay, covering 54 Vbeta and 13 Jbeta segments, was used to amplify TCR beta CDR3 regions. PCR amplification bias was corrected using a synthetic template baseline for primer optimization and computational correction. Under the source paper's analysis protocol: Only productive sequences were kept, with reads annotated to V, D and J genes according to IMGT and analyzed in immunoSEQ Analyzer. Clonality was calculated as one minus the Shannon entropy normalized by log2 of the number of productive unique sequences. For each patient and control, public and private clones were evaluated within the 100 most prevalent clones. Clones were defined as Susac-specific when absent from the healthy and MS cohorts, from roughly 1,000 published viral clones and from other ImmuneACCESS disease sequences. The public reads were reprocessed in TCRdb via fastp at Q25 and MiXCR, keeping in-frame beta chains. Rows matching on CDR3 protein sequence are summarized as one entry with the most common DNA and genes. In this record, the V and J calls reflect TCRdb's handling and not the investigators' own analysis. Recorded for this sample are under 110,000 distinct CDR3 sequences; roughly 94% of them occurred a single time. The top ten clones comprise approximately 0.41% of the sample.

V is shortened by 0 bases, J by 2 bases, and the region joining them spans 14 bases. Its CDR3 holds 17 amino acids, cysteine through phenylalanine. Just the 51-base CDR3 DNA is kept, in frame starting at base 1. CDR1 and CDR2 are read off the germline V gene as MGHRA and YSYEKL. Sequencing input: CD8+ T cells from PBMCs. The chain is made from TRBV4-1 and TRBJ2-1; the D segment cannot be called with confidence. The receptor comes from a human donor with Susac syndrome. The CDR3 is CASSQDGRSYAYNEQFF. In nucleotide form, the sequence is TGCGCCAGCAGCCAAGACGGCAGGTCCTACGCCTACAATGAGCAGTTCTTC.